The T cell receptor (beta chain) described here comes from a study of T cell repertoires in cytomegalovirus infection. The wider study: CMV infection and matching HLA type were both indicated by public TCR beta signatures. General observations from the study: The ex vivo response was dominated by HLA-C-restricted CMV-specific TCR beta clonotypes.

The CDR3 is 14 amino acids. V lost 2 bases, J lost 3 bases, and 8 bases lay in between. Germline lookup yields CDR1 MNHNY and CDR2 SVGAGI (reference sequence). This clonotype showed up just once. Its antigen is undetermined. In TCRdb, the reads were re-called with MiXCR into one record per CDR3 protein. The data contain roughly 600,000 distinct CDR3 sequences, 20% to 30% of them singletons. The chain is built from TRBV6-6 and TRBJ2-1, with D hard to call. The source of this sequence is a human donor in good health (CMV status not recorded). Some clones in this sample may be carry-over from other donors' samples. Sequencing was carried out using CD8+ T cells from PBMCs. The CDR3: CASSYGQVYNEQFF. Here the CDR3 DNA reads TGTGCCAGCAGTTACGGCCAGGTCTACAATGAGCAGTTCTTC.